This T cell receptor beta chain appears in the sequencing data of a study of PD-1 blockade in classical Hodgkin lymphoma. This sample's time point: newly diagnosed, previously untreated cHL patient sample. Comparison came from newly diagnosed, untreated classical Hodgkin lymphoma PBMCs. Study-level findings and limits: The study reported lower baseline TCR diversity in newly diagnosed patients than in healthy donors.

Concerning this clone: Its antigen remains unidentified.

Assay used: immunoSEQ multiplex PCR; TCRdb lists only in-frame clones, some missing. This table has about 15,000 clones, almost 85% appearing once. The germline gives CDR1 SGHDT, CDR2 YYEEEE. CDR3 length equals 13 residues. V dropped 1 base and J dropped 7; count of bases not matched to a gene: 4. This receptor was obtained from a human donor with classical Hodgkin lymphoma. Specimen: peripheral blood mononuclear cells (PBMCs). The V and J genes are TRBV5-6 and TRBJ1-1; TRBD1 aligns across 7 bases. CDR3: CASSLLAGGEAFF. CDR3 in DNA: TGTGCCAGCAGCTTGTTGGCAGGGGGTGAAGCTTTCTTT.